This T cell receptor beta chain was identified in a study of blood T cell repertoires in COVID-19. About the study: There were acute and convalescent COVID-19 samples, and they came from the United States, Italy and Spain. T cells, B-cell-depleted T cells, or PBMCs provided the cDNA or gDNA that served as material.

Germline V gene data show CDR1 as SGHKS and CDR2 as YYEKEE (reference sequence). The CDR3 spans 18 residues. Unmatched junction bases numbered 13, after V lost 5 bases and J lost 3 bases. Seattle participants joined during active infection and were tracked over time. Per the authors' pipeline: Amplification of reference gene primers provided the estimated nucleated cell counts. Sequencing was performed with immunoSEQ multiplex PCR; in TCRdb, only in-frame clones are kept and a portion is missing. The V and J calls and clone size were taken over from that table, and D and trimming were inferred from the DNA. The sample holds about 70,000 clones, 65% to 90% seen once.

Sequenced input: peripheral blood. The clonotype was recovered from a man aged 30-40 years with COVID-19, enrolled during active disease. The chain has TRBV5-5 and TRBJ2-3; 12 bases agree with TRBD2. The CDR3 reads CASRVRLAGGPRTDTQYF. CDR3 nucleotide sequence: TGTGCCAGCAGGGTGAGGCTAGCGGGAGGGCCTAGAACAGATACGCAGTATTTT.